This T cell receptor beta chain is from a study of T-cell reconstitution after alpha-beta-depleted transplantation in children. Unique molecular identifiers were incorporated when the TCRbeta library was constructed. TCRdb reanalysed the PCR reads using MiXCR and keeps one entry per CDR3 protein. The table includes roughly 350,000 distinct CDR3 sequences, about 9.4% detected once. This clonotype was seen repeatedly, ten times or more. Trimming removed 2 bases from V and 7 bases from J, with 12 bases in between. CDR1 is ENHRY, CDR2 SYGVKD, per germline. CDR3 size: 15 residues. The rearrangement links TRBV10-3 to TRBJ1-6; D unclear. The source was PBMCs from the stem cell graft donor, collected from the stem cell graft. The receptor comes from a human donor who donated a stem cell graft to a child with acute lymphoblastic leukemia. The CDR3 coding sequence is TGTGCCATCAGTGAGCGTGGGTTGGTCAATTCACCCCTCCACTTT. Its translation is CAISERGLVNSPLHF.